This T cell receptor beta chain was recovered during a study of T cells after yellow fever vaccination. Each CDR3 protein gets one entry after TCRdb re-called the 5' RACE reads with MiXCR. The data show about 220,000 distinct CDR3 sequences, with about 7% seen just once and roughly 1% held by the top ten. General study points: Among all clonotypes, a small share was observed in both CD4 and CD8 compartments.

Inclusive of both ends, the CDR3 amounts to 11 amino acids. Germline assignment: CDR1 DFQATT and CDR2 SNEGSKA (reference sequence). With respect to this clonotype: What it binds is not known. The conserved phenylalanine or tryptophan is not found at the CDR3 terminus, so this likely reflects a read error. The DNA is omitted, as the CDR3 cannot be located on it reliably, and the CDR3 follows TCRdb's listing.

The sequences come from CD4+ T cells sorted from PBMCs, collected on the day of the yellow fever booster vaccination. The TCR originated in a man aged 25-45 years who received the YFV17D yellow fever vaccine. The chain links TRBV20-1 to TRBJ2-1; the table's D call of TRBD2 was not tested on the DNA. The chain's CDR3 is CSARGYGFDRL.